This T cell receptor (beta chain) was documented in a study of glioma-infiltrating T cells (dated by TCRdb to between 2015 and 2016). About the study as a whole: Sequencing of TCR alpha- and beta-chain repertoires was performed on glioma tissue, on non-neoplastic brain tissue, and on matched peripheral blood mononuclear cells. Three low-grade glioma patients, about eight primary glioblastoma patients and three non-glioma patients contributing non-neoplastic brain tissue were included in the paired cohort. To measure divergence between tissue and blood T-cell populations, each tissue-infiltrating repertoire was compared with the peripheral blood repertoire of the same patient. Points the paper makes about the study in general: Very few CDR3 sequences were found to be shared between tissue and blood, and this scarcity was attributed to high CDR3 diversity and limited sampling. VJ-independent divergence between tissue and blood was lower than expected in non-neoplastic patients but higher than expected in all gliomas, particularly low-grade gliomas. The group comparisons were based on small numbers of patients: three non-neoplastic, three low-grade glioma and fewer than ten glioblastoma patients.

About this clonotype itself: The antigen it recognizes is unknown. No much larger clone is present one base from it, and per-base qualities are unavailable.

In the germline V gene, CDR1 corresponds to SGHTA and CDR2 to FQGNSA. The CDR3 has 13 amino acids, counting the end cysteine and phenylalanine. Of the read, only the CDR3 DNA is kept; its 39 bases are in frame from base 1. V and J are truncated by 3 bases and 13 bases respectively, leaving an intervening sequence of 13 bases. TCR alpha and beta CDR3 regions were amplified with the iRepertoire nested amplicon-rescue multiplex PCR (arm-PCR) platform from RNA. The input for one-step reverse transcription and amplification was roughly 85-400 ng of tissue mRNA or PBMC total RNA. Following bead purification, Illumina adapters were added through a secondary multiplex PCR, and the libraries were then gel-purified between 200 and 400 bp. Internal 6-nucleotide barcodes were carried by the libraries and were used for demultiplexing. The libraries were sequenced on an Illumina MiSeq using 2x220 or 2x250 nucleotide paired-end reads. As for the authors' bioinformatics: Paired reads were merged with FLASH 1.2.11 and aligned to the GRCh37 human genome with BWA-MEM before extracting TRA and TRB reads. An IMGT-derived reference of cassette sequences and CDR3 motifs, with pseudogenes included, was used for V and J assignment. Three-frame translation of reads was performed, and productive CDR3s were defined as those with a C...FGXG motif and no stop codons. Unique combinations of V-J cassette pair and CDR3 amino acid sequence were defined as clonotypes. Reads were filtered by Hamming distance, with the threshold set by the sequence error rate of each sample in mapped regions. The public reads were run again by TCRdb, first through fastp at Q25 and then through MiXCR, and only productive beta chains were kept. Under each unique CDR3 protein, matching rows form one entry showing the most common genes and DNA. TCRdb, rather than the study authors, made the V and J calls. The sample table shows roughly 100,000 distinct CDR3 sequences, and about 28% are seen once. About 40% of the sample belongs to the ten largest clones.

The origin of this receptor is a human donor with low-grade glioma or glioblastoma, undergoing nonglioma brain surgery, or in good health (not recorded which). The source material was glioma tissue, nonneoplastic brain tissue, or PBMCs (not recorded which). This sequence uses TRBV7-2 and TRBJ1-6, with the D gene call left open. Read as DNA, the sequence is TGTGCCAGCAGCTTGTGGCCCCATCACCCCCTCCACTTT. It codes for CASSLWPHHPLHF.